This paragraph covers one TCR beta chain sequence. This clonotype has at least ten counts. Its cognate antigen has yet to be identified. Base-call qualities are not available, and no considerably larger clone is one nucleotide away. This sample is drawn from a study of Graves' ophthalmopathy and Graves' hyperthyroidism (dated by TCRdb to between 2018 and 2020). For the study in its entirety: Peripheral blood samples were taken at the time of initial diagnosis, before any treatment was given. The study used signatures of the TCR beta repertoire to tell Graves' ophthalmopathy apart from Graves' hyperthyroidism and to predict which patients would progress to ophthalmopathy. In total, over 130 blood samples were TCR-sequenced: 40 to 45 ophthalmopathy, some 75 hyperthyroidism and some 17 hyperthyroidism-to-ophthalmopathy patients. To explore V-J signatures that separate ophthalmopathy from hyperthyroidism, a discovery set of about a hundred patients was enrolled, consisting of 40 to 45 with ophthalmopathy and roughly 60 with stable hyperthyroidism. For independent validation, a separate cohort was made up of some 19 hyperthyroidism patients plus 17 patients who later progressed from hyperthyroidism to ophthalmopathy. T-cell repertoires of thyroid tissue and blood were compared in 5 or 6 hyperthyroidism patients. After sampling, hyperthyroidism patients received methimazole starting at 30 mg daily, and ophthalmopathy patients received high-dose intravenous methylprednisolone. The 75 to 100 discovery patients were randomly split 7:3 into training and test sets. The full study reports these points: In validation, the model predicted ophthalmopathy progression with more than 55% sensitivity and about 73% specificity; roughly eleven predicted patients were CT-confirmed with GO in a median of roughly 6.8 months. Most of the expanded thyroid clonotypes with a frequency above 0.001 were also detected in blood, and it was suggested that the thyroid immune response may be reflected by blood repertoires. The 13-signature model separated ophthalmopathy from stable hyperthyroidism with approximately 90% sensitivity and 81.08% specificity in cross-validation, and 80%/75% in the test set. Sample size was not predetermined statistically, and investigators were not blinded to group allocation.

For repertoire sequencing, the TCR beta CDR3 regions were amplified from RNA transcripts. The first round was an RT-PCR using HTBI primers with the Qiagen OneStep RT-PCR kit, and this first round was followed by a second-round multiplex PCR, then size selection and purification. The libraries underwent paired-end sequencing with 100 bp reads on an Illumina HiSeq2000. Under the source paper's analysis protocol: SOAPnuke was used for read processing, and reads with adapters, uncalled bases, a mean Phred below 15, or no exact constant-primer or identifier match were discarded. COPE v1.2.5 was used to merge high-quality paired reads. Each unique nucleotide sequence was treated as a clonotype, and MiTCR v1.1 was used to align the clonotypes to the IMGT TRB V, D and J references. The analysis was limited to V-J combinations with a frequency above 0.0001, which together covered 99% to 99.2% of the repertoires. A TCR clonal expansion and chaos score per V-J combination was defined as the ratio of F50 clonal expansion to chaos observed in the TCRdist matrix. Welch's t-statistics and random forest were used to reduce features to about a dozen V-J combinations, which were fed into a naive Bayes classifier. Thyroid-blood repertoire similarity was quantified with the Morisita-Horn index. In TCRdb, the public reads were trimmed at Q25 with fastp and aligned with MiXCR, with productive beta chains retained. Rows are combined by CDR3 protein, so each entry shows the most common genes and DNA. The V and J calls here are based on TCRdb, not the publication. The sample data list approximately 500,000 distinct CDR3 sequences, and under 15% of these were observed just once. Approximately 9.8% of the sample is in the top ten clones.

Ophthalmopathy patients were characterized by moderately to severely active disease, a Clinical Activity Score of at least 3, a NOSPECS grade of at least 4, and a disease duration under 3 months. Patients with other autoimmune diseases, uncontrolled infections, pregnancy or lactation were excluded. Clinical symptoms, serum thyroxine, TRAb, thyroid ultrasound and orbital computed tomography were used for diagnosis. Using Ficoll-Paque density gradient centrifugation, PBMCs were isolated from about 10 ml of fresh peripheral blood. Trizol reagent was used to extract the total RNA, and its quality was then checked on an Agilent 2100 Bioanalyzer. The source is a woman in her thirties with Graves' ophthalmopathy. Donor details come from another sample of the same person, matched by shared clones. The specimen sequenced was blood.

The DNA sequence is given as TGCAGCCCGTATGGGGGGGCGAACACTGAAGCTTTCTTT. It codes for CSPYGGANTEAFF. The rearrangement joined TRBV29-1 to TRBJ1-1; the D gene is perhaps TRBD1, on 6 matching bases. V is shortened by 8 bases, J by 1 base, and the region joining them spans 14 bases. The CDR3 has 13 amino acids, counting the end cysteine and phenylalanine. The only DNA kept is the CDR3, 39 bases in frame from the first base. For CDR1 and CDR2, the germline V gene lists SQVTM and ANQGSEA.